Reported below is one TCR beta chain. Sequencing was performed with immunoSEQ multiplex PCR; in TCRdb, only in-frame clones are kept and a portion is missing. The sample consists of some 15,000 clones, approximately 93% of them appearing once. The treatment was: randomized to nivolumab then ipilimumab (arm A) or the reverse (arm B). DNA-damaging chemotherapy had not been given to any patient beforehand. This record comes from a study of sequential checkpoint blockade in melanoma. Study in general: Maintenance nivolumab came after either treatment sequence.

The CDR3 runs 15 residues. Germline values: CDR1 MNHEY, CDR2 SMNVEV (reference sequence). V was shortened by 5 bases and J by 1 base, with 12 bases between the two germline ends. Sequences were derived from CD8+ T cells sorted from blood (inferred from file names), sampled from a patient given nivolumab and ipilimumab in sequence. The chain uses TRBV27 and TRBJ1-5; D not certain. This sequence was found in a human donor with melanoma. The CDR3 nucleotides read TGTGCCAGCAGTCAGAACAGTTTCAGCAATCAGCCCCAGCATTTT. Translated: CASSQNSFSNQPQHF.